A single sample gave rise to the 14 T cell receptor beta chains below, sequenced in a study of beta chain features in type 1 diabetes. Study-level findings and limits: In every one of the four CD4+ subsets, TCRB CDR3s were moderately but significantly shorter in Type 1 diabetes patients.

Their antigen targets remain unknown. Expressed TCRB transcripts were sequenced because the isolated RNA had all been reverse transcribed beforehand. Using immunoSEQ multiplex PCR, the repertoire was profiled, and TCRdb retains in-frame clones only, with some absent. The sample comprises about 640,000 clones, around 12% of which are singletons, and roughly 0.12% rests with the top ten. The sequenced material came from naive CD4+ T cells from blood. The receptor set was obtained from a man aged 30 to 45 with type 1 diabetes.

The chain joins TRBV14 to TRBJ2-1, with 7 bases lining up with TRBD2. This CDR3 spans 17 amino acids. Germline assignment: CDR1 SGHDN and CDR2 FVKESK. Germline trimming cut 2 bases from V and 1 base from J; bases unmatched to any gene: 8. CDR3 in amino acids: CASSQYLTGGSYNEQFF. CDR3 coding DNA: TGTGCCAGCAGCCAATACTTAACGGGGGGATCCTACAATGAGCAGTTCTTC.

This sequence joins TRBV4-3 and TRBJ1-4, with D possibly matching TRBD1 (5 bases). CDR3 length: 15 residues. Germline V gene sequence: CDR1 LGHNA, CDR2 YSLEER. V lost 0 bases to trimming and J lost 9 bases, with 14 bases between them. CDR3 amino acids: CASSQEGRGRQKLFF. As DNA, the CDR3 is TGCGCCAGCAGCCAAGAGGGGAGGGGACGGCAAAAACTGTTTTTT.

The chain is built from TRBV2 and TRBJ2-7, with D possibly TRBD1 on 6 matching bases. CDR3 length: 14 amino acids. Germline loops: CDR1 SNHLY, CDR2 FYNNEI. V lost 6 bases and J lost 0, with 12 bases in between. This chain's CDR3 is CASSTQGSSYEQYF. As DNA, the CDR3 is TGTGCCAGCAGCACGCAGGGGAGCTCCTACGAGCAGTACTTC.

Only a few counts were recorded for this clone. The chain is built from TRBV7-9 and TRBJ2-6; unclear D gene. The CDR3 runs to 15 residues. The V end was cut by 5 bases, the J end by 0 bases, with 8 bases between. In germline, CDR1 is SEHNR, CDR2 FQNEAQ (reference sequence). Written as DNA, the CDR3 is TGTGCCAGCAGCCAAGACAACTCTGGGGCCAACGTCCTGACTTTC. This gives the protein CASSQDNSGANVLTF.

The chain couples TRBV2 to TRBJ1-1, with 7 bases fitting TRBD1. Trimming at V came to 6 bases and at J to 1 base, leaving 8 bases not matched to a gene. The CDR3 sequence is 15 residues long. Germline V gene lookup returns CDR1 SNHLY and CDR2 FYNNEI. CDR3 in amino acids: CASSADRAGNTEAFF. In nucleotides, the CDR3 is TGTGCCAGCAGCGCTGACAGGGCAGGGAACACTGAAGCTTTCTTT. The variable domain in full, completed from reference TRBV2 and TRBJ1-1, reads EPEVTQTPSHQVTQMGQEVILRCVPISNHLYFYWYRQILGQKVEFLVSFYNNEISEKSEIFDDQFSVERPDGSNFTLKIRSTKLEDSAMYFCASSADRAGNTEAFFGQGTRLTVV.

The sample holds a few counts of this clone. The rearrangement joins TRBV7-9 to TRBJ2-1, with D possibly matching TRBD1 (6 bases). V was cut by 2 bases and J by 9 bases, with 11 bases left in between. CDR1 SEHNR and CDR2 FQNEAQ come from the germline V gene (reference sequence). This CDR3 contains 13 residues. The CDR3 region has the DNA TGTGCCAGCAGCTTATCAGGGGCAGTTGAGCAGTTCTTC. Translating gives CASSLSGAVEQFF.

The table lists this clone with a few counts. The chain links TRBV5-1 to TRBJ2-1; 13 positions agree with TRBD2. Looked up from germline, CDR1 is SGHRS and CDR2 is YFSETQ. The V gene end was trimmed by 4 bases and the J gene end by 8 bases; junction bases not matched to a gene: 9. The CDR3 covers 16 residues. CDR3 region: CASSPRLAGGPHEQFF. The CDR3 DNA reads TGCGCCAGCAGCCCAAGACTAGCGGGGGGCCCACATGAGCAGTTCTTC.

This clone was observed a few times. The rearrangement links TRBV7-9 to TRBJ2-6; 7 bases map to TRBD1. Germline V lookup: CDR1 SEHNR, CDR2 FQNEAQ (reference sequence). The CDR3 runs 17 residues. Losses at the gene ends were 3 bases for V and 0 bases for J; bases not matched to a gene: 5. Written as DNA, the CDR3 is TGTGCCAGCAGCTTCTGGACAGGAAGCTCTGGGGCCAACGTCCTGACTTTC. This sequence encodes CASSFWTGSSGANVLTF.

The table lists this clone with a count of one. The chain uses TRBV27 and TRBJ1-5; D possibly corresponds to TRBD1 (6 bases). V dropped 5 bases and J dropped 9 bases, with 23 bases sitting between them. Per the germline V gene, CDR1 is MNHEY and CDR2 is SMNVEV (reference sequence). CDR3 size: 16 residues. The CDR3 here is CASSLLGAGGGWPQHF. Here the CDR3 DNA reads TGTGCCAGCAGTCTCCTTGGGGCTGGGGGCGGGTGGCCCCAGCATTTT.

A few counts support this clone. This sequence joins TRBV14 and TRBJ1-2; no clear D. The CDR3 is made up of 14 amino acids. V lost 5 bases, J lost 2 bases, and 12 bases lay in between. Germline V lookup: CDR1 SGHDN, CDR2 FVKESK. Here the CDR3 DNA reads TGTGCCAGCAGCTTCGCGGAGGGAAACTATGGCTACACCTTC. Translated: CASSFAEGNYGYTF.

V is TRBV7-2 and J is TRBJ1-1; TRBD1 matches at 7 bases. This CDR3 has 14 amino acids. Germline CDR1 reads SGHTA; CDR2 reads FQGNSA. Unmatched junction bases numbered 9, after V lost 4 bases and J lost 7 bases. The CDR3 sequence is CASSYRTGGIEAFF. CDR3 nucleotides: TGTGCCAGCAGCTACCGGACAGGAGGTATTGAAGCTTTCTTT.

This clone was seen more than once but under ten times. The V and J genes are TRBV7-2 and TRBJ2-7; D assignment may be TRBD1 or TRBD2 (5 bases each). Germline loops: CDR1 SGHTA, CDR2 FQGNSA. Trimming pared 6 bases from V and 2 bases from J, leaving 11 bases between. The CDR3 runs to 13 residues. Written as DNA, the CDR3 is TGTGCCAGCAGATCAGGGACCGCCTACGAGCAGTACTTC. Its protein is CASRSGTAYEQYF.

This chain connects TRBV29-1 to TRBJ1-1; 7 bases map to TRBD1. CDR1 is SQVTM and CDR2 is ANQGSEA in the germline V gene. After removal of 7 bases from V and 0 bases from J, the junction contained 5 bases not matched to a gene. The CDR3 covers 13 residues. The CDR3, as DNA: TGCAGCGCTAGGGACAGAATGAACACTGAAGCTTTCTTT. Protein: CSARDRMNTEAFF.

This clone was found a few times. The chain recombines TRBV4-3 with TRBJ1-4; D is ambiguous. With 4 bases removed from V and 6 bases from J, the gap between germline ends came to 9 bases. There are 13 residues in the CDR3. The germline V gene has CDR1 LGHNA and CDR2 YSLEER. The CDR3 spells CASSRERDEKLFF. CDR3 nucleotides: TGCGCCAGCAGCCGGGAAAGGGATGAAAAACTGTTTTTT.